The 25 T cell receptor beta chains below were found in one sample sequenced in a study of blood T cells in healthy people across ages. A sample-barcoded 5' primer and a J-beta primer mix were used in a second PCR of about 7 to 12 cycles. A single record per CDR3 protein comes from TCRdb applying MiXCR to the 5' RACE reads. The table records hundreds of thousands of distinct CDR3 sequences, over 40% of them present only once. Specimen: blood. The source is a woman of 80 years or more in good health.

The table lists this clonotype with a few counts. V and J are TRBV18 and TRBJ2-5; D is perhaps TRBD1 (5 bases). The CDR3 contains 17 residues. V was cut by 1 base and J by 2 bases, with 17 bases left in between. Germline-derived CDR1 and CDR2 are KGHSH and LQKENI. CDR3 nucleotides: TGTGCCAGCTCACCACGGCTAGACAGACCTATTCAAGAGACCCAGTACTTC. Translated: CASSPRLDRPIQETQYF.

The chain has TRBV20-1 and TRBJ2-5; D is undetermined. The DNA end is a closer match to TRBJ2-7, so the J assignment may be wrong. Germline values: CDR1 DFQATT, CDR2 SNEGSKA (reference sequence). The CDR3 length is 11 residues. The CDR3 loop is CSARGTDEQYF. CDR3 nucleotides: TGCAGTGCTAGAGGTACAGACGAGCAGTACTTC.

For this clonotype: It is likely a read error, because the conserved phenylalanine at the end of the CDR3 is missing. The V call is TRBV5-1, the J call TRBJ2-1; 9 positions match TRBD1. CDR3 length: 15 amino acids. V lost 5 bases to trimming and J lost 0 bases; unmatched junction nucleotides: 3. Looked up from germline, CDR1 is SGHRS and CDR2 is YFSETQ. The CDR3 sequence: CASRQGQGSYNEQFV. The CDR3 DNA follows: TGCGCCAGCAGACAGGGACAGGGCTCCTACAATGAGCAGTTCGTC.

There are a few counts of this clonotype. The chain is built from TRBV9 and TRBJ2-7, with D possibly matching TRBD2 (6 bases). The J call may be incorrect, as the DNA end agrees better with TRBJ2-5. CDR1 is SGDLS and CDR2 is YYNGEE in the germline V gene. This CDR3 contains 14 residues. The CDR3 sequence: CASSIWDWGETQYF. The CDR3 DNA follows: TGTGCCAGCAGCATTTGGGACTGGGGGGAGACCCAGTACTTC.

This clonotype was observed a handful of times. V is TRBV4-1 and J is TRBJ1-1; D gene unclear. Germline V gives CDR1 MGHRA, CDR2 YSYEKL. CDR3 length: 15 amino acids. V was trimmed by 4 bases and J by 3 bases, leaving 15 bases between them. The CDR3 protein is CASSLLPRLHTEAFF. Written as DNA, the CDR3 is TGCGCCAGCAGCCTCCTTCCGCGACTGCACACTGAAGCTTTCTTT.

The chain uses TRBV29-1 and TRBJ1-4, with D maybe TRBD1 (5 bases). V shed 0 bases and J shed 8 bases, with 10 bases lying between them. The CDR3 loop spans 13 amino acids. The germline CDR1 and CDR2 sequences are SQVTM and ANQGSEA. CDR3 region: CSVEEGVGEKLFF. The CDR3 DNA reads as TGCAGCGTTGAAGAGGGGGTGGGGGAAAAACTGTTTTTT.

The chain carries TRBV6-6 and TRBJ2-5; TRBD2 is a possible D gene (6 bases). The end of the DNA is better explained by TRBJ2-7, so the J call may be wrong. This CDR3 has 12 amino acids. Germline CDR1 and CDR2: MNHNY and SVGAGI (reference sequence). CDR3 amino acids: CASSGVGGEQYF. In DNA form, the CDR3 reads TGTGCCAGCAGCGGGGTGGGGGGCGAGCAGTACTTC.

Notes on this clonotype: A read error may account for a junction end that differs from germline. V gene TRBV5-1 combines with J gene TRBJ2-7; 9 nucleotides line up with TRBD1. The CDR3 is 17 amino acids. Germline V gene sequence: CDR1 SGHRS, CDR2 YFSETQ. The CDR3 loop reads CANSRPGQGFSDYEQYF. The CDR3 DNA follows: TGCGCCAACAGCCGGCCGGGACAGGGATTTTCGGACTACGAGCAGTACTTC.

The sample holds many counts of this clonotype. The V gene is TRBV29-1, the J gene TRBJ2-1; 10 nucleotides agree with TRBD2. CDR3 size: 15 residues. Germline trimming cut 7 bases from V and 4 bases from J; bases unmatched to any gene: 10. CDR1 is SQVTM and CDR2 is ANQGSEA in the germline V gene. Written as DNA, the CDR3 is TGCAGCGCCTGCGGGGCTAGCGGGGGATACAATGAGCAGTTCTTC. Encoded protein: CSACGASGGYNEQFF.

This clonotype was seen ten or more times. The junction departs from the called germline gene at one end, perhaps through a read error. The chain employs TRBV28 and TRBJ2-7; perhaps TRBD2 as D (5 bases). The germline CDR1 and CDR2 sequences are MDHEN and SYDVKM. The CDR3 runs to 11 residues. CDR3: CASGTGYEQYF. The CDR3 DNA reads as TGCGCCAGCGGAACGGGCTACGAGCAGTACTTC.

The chain is built from TRBV7-3 and TRBJ2-1; TRBD2 matches at 7 bases. The J call is doubtful: the DNA matches TRBJ2-7 better. The CDR3 runs to 15 residues. CDR1 and CDR2 (germline): SGHTA, FQGTGA. DNA of the CDR3: TGTGCCAGCAGCTTAATTGTAGGGGACTACAATGAGCAGTACTTC. As protein: CASSLIVGDYNEQYF.

In this sample, this clonotype turned up many times. V and J are TRBV20-1 and TRBJ2-1; perhaps TRBD2 as D (6 bases). The germline V gene has CDR1 DFQATT and CDR2 SNEGSKA (reference sequence). V lost 7 bases to trimming and J lost 5 bases, with 15 bases between them. CDR3 size: 13 residues. The CDR3 protein is CSVTSLGHNEQFF. The CDR3 bases are TGCAGTGTTACTAGCTTGGGACACAATGAGCAGTTCTTC.

This sequence joins TRBV6-6 and TRBJ1-1; a possible D gene is TRBD1 (5 bases). The V end was cut by 2 bases, the J end by 2 bases, with 9 bases between. The CDR3 contains 14 residues. Per germline, CDR1 MNHNY and CDR2 SVGAGI (reference sequence). The CDR3 here is CASSYPGINTEAFF. CDR3 DNA: TGTGCCAGCAGTTACCCAGGGATAAACACTGAAGCTTTCTTT.

The V call is TRBV2, the J call TRBJ2-7, with no clear D. Near its end, the DNA agrees better with TRBJ2-5, so the J call may be wrong. The germline CDR1 and CDR2 sequences are SNHLY and FYNNEI. CDR3 length: 14 residues. The CDR3 DNA follows: TGTGCCAGCATTCGAGGAGCAATTAAAGAGACCCAGTACTTC. Translation: CASIRGAIKETQYF.

Concerning this clonotype itself: This may be a read error: a much more frequent sequence differs by one nucleotide. The chain couples TRBV12-3 or TRBV12-4 to TRBJ2-3; D possibly corresponds to TRBD2 (5 bases). CDR3 size: 14 residues. CDR3 coding DNA: TGTGCCAGCAGTTTGAGGGTTAGCACAGATACGCGGTATTTT. Amino acids: CASSLRVSTDTRYF.

J is TRBJ2-5 and V is TRBV7-9, with 7 nucleotides matching TRBD2. This CDR3 spans 14 amino acids. Germline V gene sequence: CDR1 SEHNR, CDR2 FQNEAQ (reference sequence). J gave up 5 bases and V 5 bases, and 8 bases lay outside the gene matches. The CDR3 sequence is CASSARTRGETQYF. The DNA for the CDR3 is TGTGCCAGCAGCGCTAGGACTAGAGGGGAGACCCAGTACTTC.

The V and J genes are TRBV9 and TRBJ2-7; TRBD2 aligns across 12 bases. Trimming cost V 3 bases and J 0 bases; bases outside gene matches: 4. The CDR3 runs 16 residues. The germline CDR1 and CDR2 sequences are SGDLS and YYNGEE. The CDR3 sequence: CASSGQLAGGSYEQYF. Written as DNA, the CDR3 is TGTGCCAGCAGCGGACAACTAGCGGGGGGCTCCTACGAGCAGTACTTC.

This chain uses TRBV2 with TRBJ2-7; TRBD2 agrees at 9 bases. This CDR3 comprises 17 residues. V lost 3 bases and J lost 1; bases outside the gene matches: 10. Germline-derived CDR1 and CDR2 are SNHLY and FYNNEI. The CDR3 region is CASSEFLAGWVSYEQYF. DNA for the CDR3: TGTGCCAGCAGTGAGTTCCTAGCGGGATGGGTTTCCTACGAGCAGTACTTC.

This rearrangement joins TRBV20-1 to TRBJ2-2, with D possibly TRBD2 on 6 matching bases. Per the germline V gene, CDR1 is DFQATT and CDR2 is SNEGSKA (reference sequence). Deletions cut 0 bases from V and 4 bases from J, with 9 bases between. The CDR3 spans 14 residues. DNA for the CDR3: TGCAGTGCTAGAGAGCCGCGGGGCACCGGGGAGCTGTTTTTT. This codes for CSAREPRGTGELFF.

The chain couples TRBV25-1 to TRBJ1-1; 8 bases match TRBD1. Germline V gene sequence: CDR1 MGHDK, CDR2 SYGVNS. The CDR3 is 14 residues long. V shed 9 bases and J 0 bases; nucleotides not matched to a gene: 6. The CDR3 protein is CASKNRGMNTEAFF. CDR3 in DNA: TGTGCCAGTAAGAACAGGGGGATGAACACTGAAGCTTTCTTT.

The table lists this clonotype with many counts. The gene calls are TRBV6-2 or TRBV6-3 and TRBJ2-7, with TRBD2 matching over 9 bases. The CDR3 spans 14 residues. With 7 bases clipped from V and 2 bases from J, the junction kept 6 bases outside the gene matches. The germline gives CDR1 MNHEY, CDR2 SVGEGT. DNA for the CDR3: TGTGCCAGCACGCGCCTAGCGGGGACCTACGAGCAGTACTTC. This encodes CASTRLAGTYEQYF.

The chain couples TRBV9 to TRBJ2-3, with D possibly TRBD2 on 5 matching bases. V dropped 2 bases and J dropped 0 bases, with 16 bases sitting between them. CDR1 SGDLS and CDR2 YYNGEE come from the germline V gene. This CDR3 contains 17 residues. The CDR3 loop reads CASSVEAGSASTDTQYF. DNA of the CDR3: TGTGCCAGCAGCGTGGAGGCAGGCAGTGCTAGCACAGATACGCAGTATTTT.

The chain is built from TRBV10-3 and TRBJ1-2; 7 bases map to TRBD1. Germline V gene data show CDR1 as ENHRY and CDR2 as SYGVKD. This CDR3 has 15 amino acids. V lost 4 bases, J lost 2 bases, and 7 bases stayed unmatched. The CDR3 coding sequence is TGTGCCATCAGTGGAATGGAGACAGGGAACTATGGCTACACCTTC. Protein sequence: CAISGMETGNYGYTF.

The V gene is TRBV6-2 or TRBV6-3, the J gene TRBJ2-4; D call uncertain. CDR3 length: 13 amino acids. Germline values: CDR1 MNHEY, CDR2 SVGEGT. V lost 0 bases, J lost 9 bases, and 9 bases lay in between. Written as DNA, the CDR3 is TGTGCCAGCAGTTACTCCGAGACGGGCATTCAGTACTTC. It translates to CASSYSETGIQYF.

This clonotype was counted at least ten times. The chain carries TRBV12-3 or TRBV12-4 and TRBJ1-2, with D unclear. V lost 4 bases and J lost 4, with 16 bases in between. This CDR3 region has 15 residues. The DNA for the CDR3 is TGTGCCAGCAGTTCGCGGATCTTAACGAGCTATGGCTACACCTTC. Protein sequence: CASSSRILTSYGYTF.